The rows below give T cell receptor beta chains drawn from one sample of a study of T cell responses to AZD1222 COVID-19 vaccine. Profiled with immunoSEQ multiplex PCR; TCRdb holds only in-frame clones, not every one. Counted here are around 110,000 clones, under 95% occurring once; the ten biggest clones make up around 20%. The source material was peripheral blood, sampled on day 0 of AZD1222 vaccination. These receptors came from an adult in good health. Each CDR3 is given without its conserved first and last residue. Each record gives: CDR3 protein, clone size, J gene, V gene. Clone size, where shown, is once, few, many, or a class for clones that have expanded.

ASSFDKAYEQY . TRBJ2-7 TRBV7-9
ASSELQFGANVLT . TRBJ2-6 TRBV6-1
ASSTVQGPTGELF . TRBJ2-2 TRBV5-1
ASSVGQVDGYT once TRBJ1-2 TRBV19
ASSIGTPGNYGYT . TRBJ1-2 TRBV19
ASSFGPNSPLH . TRBJ1-6 TRBV5-1
ASSLDRGTYTSNQPQH . TRBJ1-5 TRBV5-5
ASSPEPVGPMGEQY . TRBJ2-7 TRBV9
ATQGVAEAF . TRBJ1-1 TRBV6-5
ASSLALEGAQPQH once TRBJ1-5 TRBV7-2
ASSYLRFSRVEEQY . TRBJ2-7 TRBV6-5
ASSVAGGLAYEQY . TRBJ2-7 TRBV9
ASSVEGWSYT once TRBJ1-2 TRBV9
ASAPGRLSHEQY . TRBJ2-7 TRBV19
ASSLGTGGGQPQH . TRBJ1-5 TRBV3-1/TRBV3-2
ASSPGTGATDTQY . TRBJ2-3 TRBV18
SVGVVGQGGEKLF . TRBJ1-4 TRBV29-1
ASSQTTGGVPLH . TRBJ1-6 TRBV4-3
ASSLEFGQGNTEAF . TRBJ1-1 TRBV5-1
ASRLGFSSYEAF . TRBJ1-1 TRBV4-3
ASSDPGGTNEKLF . TRBJ1-4 TRBV6-1
ASFGTPIKETEAF . TRBJ1-1 TRBV21-1
ASSYRGGYT once TRBJ1-2 TRBV6-5
ASSTSLAQY once TRBJ2-3 TRBV12-3/TRBV12-4
GGAHGQGADSNQPQH . TRBJ1-5 TRBV11-3
ASSVNGIEPYEQY . TRBJ2-7 TRBV7-3
ASSLLAGGNTGELF . TRBJ2-2 TRBV27
ASSETGYEQY . TRBJ2-7 TRBV6-1
ASSQEVRGVNTEAF once TRBJ1-1 TRBV4-1
ASSLTSWSSYNEQF . TRBJ2-1 TRBV7-2
ASSIRRARGGKAF . TRBJ1-1 TRBV7-6
ASSMERVGYNEQF . TRBJ2-1 TRBV19
ASSPLGGLLSYNSPLH . TRBJ1-6 TRBV7-6
ASSQYRATSGNTIY . TRBJ1-3 TRBV3-1/TRBV3-2
ASSLVVGGWNEKLF . TRBJ1-4 TRBV7-2
ASSQGQGGNGYT once TRBJ1-2 TRBV3-1/TRBV3-2
ASSLGDREYGELF . TRBJ2-2 TRBV7-2
ASRRPGELF . TRBJ2-2 TRBV9
ASSTTGVSQPQH . TRBJ1-5 TRBV6-2/TRBV6-3
ASSFLVRGEQETQY . TRBJ2-5 TRBV7-6
ASSVQGDTEAF . TRBJ1-1 TRBV9
ASSSPRDRGGGRDTEAF . TRBJ1-1 TRBV7-2
ASSPKTDRASGYT few TRBJ1-2 TRBV18
ASSAPTGLVGWYEQF . TRBJ2-1 TRBV6-1
ASSSTAGDEAF . TRBJ1-1 TRBV19
ASSSQGQPQH . TRBJ1-5 TRBV21-1
ASSPLGQPPQH . TRBJ1-5 TRBV7-9
ASSPAGRGVYGYT . TRBJ1-2 TRBV18
ASSLGGSGELF . TRBJ2-2 TRBV5-1
ASSEPGNYNSPLH . TRBJ1-6 TRBV10-2
AWDAYEQY . TRBJ2-7 TRBV30
ASSFPGTGGTEAF . TRBJ1-1 TRBV7-2
ASSPEDRLETQY . TRBJ2-5 TRBV9
ASSPDRVYGYT . TRBJ1-2 TRBV6-5
ASSYWGSGANVLT . TRBJ2-6 TRBV6-2/TRBV6-3
ASSRALGQQETQY once TRBJ2-5 TRBV7-2
ASKNERTSDYGYT . TRBJ1-2 TRBV6-5
ASSLSSGANVLT . TRBJ2-6 TRBV5-6
ATLNPGQVLYEQY . TRBJ2-7 TRBV15